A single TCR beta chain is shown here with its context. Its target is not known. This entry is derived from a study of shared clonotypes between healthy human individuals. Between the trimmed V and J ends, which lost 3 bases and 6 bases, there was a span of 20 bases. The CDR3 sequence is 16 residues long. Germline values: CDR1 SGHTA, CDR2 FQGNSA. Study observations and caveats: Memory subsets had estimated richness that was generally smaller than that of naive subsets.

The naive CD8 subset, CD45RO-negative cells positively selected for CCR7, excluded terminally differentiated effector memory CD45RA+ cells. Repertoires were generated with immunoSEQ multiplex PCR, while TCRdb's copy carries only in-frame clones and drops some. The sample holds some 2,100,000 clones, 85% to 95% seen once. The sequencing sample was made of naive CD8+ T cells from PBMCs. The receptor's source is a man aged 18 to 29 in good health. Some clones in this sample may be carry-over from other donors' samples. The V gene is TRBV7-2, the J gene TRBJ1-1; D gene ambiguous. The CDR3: CASSFVTNPRLAEAFF. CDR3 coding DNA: TGTGCCAGCAGCTTCGTGACAAATCCCCGGTTGGCTGAAGCTTTCTTT.